The 5 T cell receptor beta chains below were found in one sample sequenced in a study of blood T cell repertoires in COVID-19. Data came from immunoSEQ multiplex PCR; TCRdb stores just in-frame clones and leaves some out. The sample includes approximately 250,000 clones, about nine tenths of them seen just once. The sample was peripheral blood. These receptors were collected from a man in his forties with active or convalescent COVID-19.

The J gene is TRBJ1-1, the V gene TRBV5-5; a weak D match, TRBD1 (5 bases). Per germline, CDR1 SGHKS and CDR2 YYEKEE (reference sequence). V was trimmed by 5 bases and J by 6 bases, leaving 17 bases between them. The CDR3 runs to 14 residues. The CDR3 DNA follows: TGTGCCAGCAGTCAGAAAGCTGGGGCCGCTGAAGCTTTCTTT. It is translated as CASSQKAGAAEAFF.

This chain links TRBV11-3 with TRBJ2-7; 7 bases are shared with TRBD1. The CDR3 consists of 13 residues. Per the germline V gene, CDR1 is SGHNT and CDR2 is YENEEA. The V segment lost 4 bases and the J segment 2 bases; nucleotides outside the gene matches: 2. The CDR3 spells CASSWGTAYEQYF. CDR3 DNA sequence: TGTGCCAGCAGCTGGGGGACAGCCTACGAGCAGTACTTC.

This clone has only one observation. The same CDR3 can be traced to other DNA sequences in this sample. This chain uses TRBV11-2 with TRBJ1-1; no clear D gene. CDR1 is SGHAT, CDR2 FQNNGV, per germline. The CDR3 covers 13 residues. V dropped 1 base and J dropped 5 bases, with 8 bases sitting between them. The CDR3 DNA follows: TGTGCCAGCAGCTTAGGCCCCGGGACTGAAGCTTTCTTT. Translating it yields CASSLGPGTEAFF.

With respect to this clone: The sample contains more than one DNA sequence encoding this CDR3. This chain's CDR3 is CASSLGQGPDTQYF. Written as DNA, the CDR3 is TGCGCCAGCAGCTTGGGACAGGGGCCAGATACGCAGTATTTT. This chain joins TRBV5-1 and TRBJ2-3; 8 nucleotides line up with TRBD1. The J segment lost 4 bases and the V segment lost 0 bases, leaving 1 base of the junction unmatched. Germline values: CDR1 SGHRS, CDR2 YFSETQ. The CDR3 totals 14 residues.

This clone turned up a few times. The chain is built from TRBV13 and TRBJ2-2; D remains unclear. CDR3 length: 15 amino acids. In germline, CDR1 is PRHDT, CDR2 FYEKMQ (reference sequence). V was trimmed by 2 bases and J by 2 bases, leaving 9 bases between them. In nucleotides, the CDR3 is TGTGCCAGCAGCTTATTTGAGCATAACACCGGGGAGCTGTTTTTT. This codes for CASSLFEHNTGELFF.